Following are 9 T cell receptor beta chains from one sample sequenced in a study of cytomegalovirus exposure and HLA in healthy donors. Both 60 Vbeta primers and 13 Jbeta primers went into the PCR. Profiling relied on immunoSEQ multiplex PCR, and the TCRdb table lists in-frame clones only, not all of them. Here the sample spans roughly 150,000 clones, around 80% being singletons. The sample consisted of PBMCs. These receptors all stem from a man aged 40-49 years in good health and CMV-seronegative.

V is TRBV5-6 and J is TRBJ2-3; 10 bases are shared with TRBD1. Germline-derived CDR1 and CDR2 are SGHDT and YYEEEE. The CDR3 loop spans 14 amino acids. The V segment lost 4 bases and the J segment 5 bases; nucleotides outside the gene matches: 4. For the CDR3, the DNA is TGTGCCAGCAGCCCCGGGACAGGGGTAGATACGCAGTATTTT. Amino acids: CASSPGTGVDTQYF.

This chain links TRBV9 with TRBJ2-7; no firm D call. Germline V gene lookup returns CDR1 SGDLS and CDR2 YYNGEE. V lost 4 bases, J lost 6 bases, and 8 bases lay in between. The CDR3 sequence is 11 residues long. The CDR3 DNA follows: TGTGCCAGCAGCTTCCCGTCCGAGCAGTACTTC. As protein: CASSFPSEQYF.

The chain joins TRBV27 to TRBJ2-1; the match to TRBD2 covers 8 bases. The trim removed 2 bases at V and 10 bases at J, leaving 7 bases unmatched. Germline lookup yields CDR1 MNHEY and CDR2 SMNVEV (reference sequence). This CDR3 region has 14 residues. CDR3 residues: CASSLVAGKGEQFF. As DNA, the CDR3 is TGTGCCAGCAGTTTAGTAGCGGGAAAAGGGGAGCAGTTCTTC.

As to this clone: At the DNA level, this CDR3 is encoded by other sequences in the same sample as well. The chain uses TRBV29-1 and TRBJ1-1, with 7 positions matching TRBD1. The V and J ends lost 3 bases and 7 bases, in that order; junction bases with no gene match: 14. This CDR3 has 15 amino acids. The germline V gene has CDR1 SQVTM and CDR2 ANQGSEA. The CDR3 is CSVEARDRRWSEAFF. DNA for the CDR3: TGCAGCGTTGAGGCCAGGGACAGACGATGGAGTGAAGCTTTCTTT. Filled out from reference TRBV29-1 and TRBJ1-1, the complete variable domain reads SAVISQKPSRDICQRGTSLTIQCQVDSQVTMMFWYRQQPGQSLTLIATANQGSEATYESGFVIDKFPISRPNLTFSTLTVSNMSPEDSSIYLCSVEARDRRWSEAFFGQGTRLTVV.

The chain employs TRBV13 and TRBJ2-1; D not certain. The V end lost 3 bases, the J end lost 3 bases, and 6 bases lay between the germline ends. The CDR3 totals 13 residues. CDR1 PRHDT and CDR2 FYEKMQ come from the germline V gene (reference sequence). In DNA, the CDR3 is TGTGCCAGCAGCTTCCCCGGCTACAATGAGCAGTTCTTC. As protein: CASSFPGYNEQFF.

This clone has a handful of counts. This chain links TRBV7-2 with TRBJ1-1; 7 bases agree with TRBD1. Losses at the gene ends were 2 bases for V and 4 bases for J; bases not matched to a gene: 10. The CDR3 runs 16 residues. Per the germline V gene, CDR1 is SGHTA and CDR2 is FQGNSA. CDR3: CASSLPPGQGVTEAFF. The CDR3 DNA reads TGTGCCAGCAGCTTACCCCCGGGCCAGGGGGTCACTGAAGCTTTCTTT.

V gene TRBV5-4 combines with J gene TRBJ2-7; tentatively, D is TRBD2 (6 bases). This CDR3 contains 14 residues. V shed 4 bases and J shed 4 bases, with 15 bases lying between them. Per germline, CDR1 SGHNT and CDR2 YYREEE (reference sequence). CDR3: CASSPHGREYEQYF. For the CDR3, the DNA is TGTGCCAGCAGCCCCCACGGCCGGGAGTACGAGCAGTACTTC.

This clone was seen more than once but under ten times. The chain employs TRBV2 and TRBJ2-7; D perhaps matches TRBD1 (6 bases). This CDR3 has 15 amino acids. CDR1 and CDR2 from the germline V gene are SNHLY and FYNNEI. The V gene lost 10 bases and the J gene lost 7 bases, with 26 bases spanning the gap. For the CDR3, the DNA is TGTGCCACCCTGAAGGGGACAAATTTTCTGGGGGAGCAGTACGTC. Translated, it gives CATLKGTNFLGEQYV.

This clone was seen only a few times. The chain combines TRBV5-1 with TRBJ1-2, with D perhaps TRBD1 (5 bases). This CDR3 has 14 residues. CDR1 is SGHRS, CDR2 YFSETQ, per germline. Trimming shortened V by 0 bases and J by 2 bases, and 8 bases separated the two germline ends. CDR3 loop: CASSLDAGNYGYTF. CDR3 DNA: TGCGCCAGCAGCTTGGATGCAGGGAACTATGGCTACACCTTC. Together with reference TRBV5-1 and TRBJ1-2, the CDR3 gives the full variable domain: KAGVTQTPRYLIKTRGQQVTLSCSPISGHRSVSWYQQTPGQGLQFLFEYFSETQRNKGNFPGRFSGRQFSNSRSEMNVSTLELGDSALYLCASSLDAGNYGYTFGSGTRLTVV.